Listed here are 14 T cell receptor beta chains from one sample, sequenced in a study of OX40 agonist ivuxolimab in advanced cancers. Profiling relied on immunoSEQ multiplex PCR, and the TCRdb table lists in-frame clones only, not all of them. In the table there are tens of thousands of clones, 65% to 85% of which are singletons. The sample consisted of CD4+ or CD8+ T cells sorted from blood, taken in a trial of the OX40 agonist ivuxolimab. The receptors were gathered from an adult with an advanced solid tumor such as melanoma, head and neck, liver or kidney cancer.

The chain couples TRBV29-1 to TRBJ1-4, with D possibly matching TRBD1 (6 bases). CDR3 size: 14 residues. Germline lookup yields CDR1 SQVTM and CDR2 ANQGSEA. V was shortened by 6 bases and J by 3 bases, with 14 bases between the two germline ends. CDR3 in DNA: TGCAGCGTCACTCTACAGGGTTCTAATGAAAAACTGTTTTTT. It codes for CSVTLQGSNEKLFF.

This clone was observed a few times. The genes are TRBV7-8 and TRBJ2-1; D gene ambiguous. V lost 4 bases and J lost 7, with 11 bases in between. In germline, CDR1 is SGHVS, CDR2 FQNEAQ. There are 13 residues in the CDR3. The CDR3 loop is CASSSPARNEQFF. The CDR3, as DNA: TGTGCCAGCAGCTCACCTGCTAGGAATGAGCAGTTCTTC. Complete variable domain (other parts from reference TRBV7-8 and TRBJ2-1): GAGVSQSPRYKVAKRGQDVALRCDPISGHVSLFWYQQALGQGPEFLTYFQNEAQLDKSGLPSDRFFAERPEGSVSTLKIQRTQQEDSAVYLCASSSPARNEQFFGPGTRLTVL.

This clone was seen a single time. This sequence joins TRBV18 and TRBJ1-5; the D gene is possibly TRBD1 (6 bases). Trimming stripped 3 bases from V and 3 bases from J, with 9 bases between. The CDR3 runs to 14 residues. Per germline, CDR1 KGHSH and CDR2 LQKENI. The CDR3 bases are TGTGCCAGCTCACCGGGACAAAACAATCAGCCCCAGCATTTT. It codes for CASSPGQNNQPQHF.

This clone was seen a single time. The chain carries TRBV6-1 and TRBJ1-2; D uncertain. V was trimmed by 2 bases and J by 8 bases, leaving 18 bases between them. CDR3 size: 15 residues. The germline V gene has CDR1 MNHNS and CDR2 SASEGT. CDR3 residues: CASSEFSRLPNGYTF. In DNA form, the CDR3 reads TGTGCCAGCAGTGAATTTAGCCGACTCCCCAACGGCTACACCTTC.

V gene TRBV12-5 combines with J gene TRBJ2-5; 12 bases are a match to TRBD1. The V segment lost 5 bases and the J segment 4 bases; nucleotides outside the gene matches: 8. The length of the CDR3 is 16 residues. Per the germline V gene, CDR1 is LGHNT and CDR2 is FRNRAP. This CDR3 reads CASGLGTGGSRETQYF. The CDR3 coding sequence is TGTGCTAGTGGTCTCGGGACAGGGGGCTCTAGAGAGACCCAGTACTTC.

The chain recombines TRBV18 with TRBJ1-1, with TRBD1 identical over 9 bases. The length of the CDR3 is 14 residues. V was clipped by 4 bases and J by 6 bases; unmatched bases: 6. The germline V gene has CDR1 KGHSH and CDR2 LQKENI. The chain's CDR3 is CASSLGTGMAEAFF. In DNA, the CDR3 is TGTGCCAGCTCACTCGGGACAGGGATGGCTGAAGCTTTCTTT.

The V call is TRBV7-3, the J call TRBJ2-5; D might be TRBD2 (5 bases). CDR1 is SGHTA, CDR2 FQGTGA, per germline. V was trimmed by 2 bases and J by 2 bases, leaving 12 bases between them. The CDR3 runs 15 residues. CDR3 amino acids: CASSLGGLVQETQYF. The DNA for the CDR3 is TGTGCCAGCAGCTTAGGCGGGCTTGTTCAAGAGACCCAGTACTTC.

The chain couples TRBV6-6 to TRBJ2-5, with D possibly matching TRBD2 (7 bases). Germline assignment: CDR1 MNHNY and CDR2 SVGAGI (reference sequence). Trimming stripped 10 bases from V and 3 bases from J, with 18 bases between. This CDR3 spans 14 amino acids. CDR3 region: CATGGLTDKETQYF. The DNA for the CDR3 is TGTGCCACCGGGGGGCTGACCGATAAAGAGACCCAGTACTTC.

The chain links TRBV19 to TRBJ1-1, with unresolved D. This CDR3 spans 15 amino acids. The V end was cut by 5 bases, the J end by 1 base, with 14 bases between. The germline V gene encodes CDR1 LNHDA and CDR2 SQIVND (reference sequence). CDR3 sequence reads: CASSPRASPNTEAFF. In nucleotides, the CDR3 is TGTGCCAGTAGTCCGCGGGCTTCGCCGAACACTGAAGCTTTCTTT.

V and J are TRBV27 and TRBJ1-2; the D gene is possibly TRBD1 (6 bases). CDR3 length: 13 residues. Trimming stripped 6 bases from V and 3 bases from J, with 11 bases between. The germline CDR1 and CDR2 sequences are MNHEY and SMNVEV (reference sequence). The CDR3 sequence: CASRGGFDYGYTF. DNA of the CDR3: TGTGCCAGCAGAGGGGGGTTCGACTATGGCTACACCTTC.

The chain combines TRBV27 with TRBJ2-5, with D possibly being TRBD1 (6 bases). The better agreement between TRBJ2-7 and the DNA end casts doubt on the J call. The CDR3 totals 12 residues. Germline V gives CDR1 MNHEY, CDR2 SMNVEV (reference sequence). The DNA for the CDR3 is TGTGCCAGCAGCCAGGACAGATACGAGCAGTACTTC. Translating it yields CASSQDRYEQYF.

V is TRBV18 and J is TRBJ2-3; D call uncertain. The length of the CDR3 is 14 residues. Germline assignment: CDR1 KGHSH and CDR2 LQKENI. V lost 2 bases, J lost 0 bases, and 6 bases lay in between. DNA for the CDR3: TGTGCCAGCTCACCAACGCAAAGCACAGATACGCAGTATTTT. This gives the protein CASSPTQSTDTQYF. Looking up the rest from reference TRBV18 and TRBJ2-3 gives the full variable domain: NAGVMQNPRHLVRRRGQEARLRCSPMKGHSHVYWYRQLPEEGLKFMVYLQKENIIDESGMPKERFSAEFPKEGPSILRIQQVVRGDSAAYFCASSPTQSTDTQYFGPGTRLTVL.

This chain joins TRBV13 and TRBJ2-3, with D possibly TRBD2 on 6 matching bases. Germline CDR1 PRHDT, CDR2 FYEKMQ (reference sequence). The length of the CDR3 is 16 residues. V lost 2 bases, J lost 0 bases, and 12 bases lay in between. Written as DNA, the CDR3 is TGTGCCAGCAGCTTACCCAGCGGGCCAAGCACAGATACGCAGTATTTT. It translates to CASSLPSGPSTDTQYF.

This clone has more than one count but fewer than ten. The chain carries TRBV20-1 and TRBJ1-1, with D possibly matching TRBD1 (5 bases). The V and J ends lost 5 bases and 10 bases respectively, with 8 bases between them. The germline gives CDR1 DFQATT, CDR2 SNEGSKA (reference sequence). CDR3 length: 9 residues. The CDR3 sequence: CSAGGGAFF. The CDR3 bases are TGCAGTGCTGGGGGAGGAGCTTTCTTT.